A selection of T cell receptor beta chains follows, all from one sample in a study of T cell repertoires in cytomegalovirus infection. Their cognate antigens are unknown. TCRdb recomputed calls from the reads with MiXCR, one row per CDR3 protein. Counted here are tens of thousands of distinct CDR3 sequences, 15% to 25% occurring once; the ten biggest clones make up 26%. Specimen: CD8+ T cells from cultured PBMCs, collected from culture after CMV antigen stimulation. The receptors here all came from a human donor in good health (CMV status not recorded). Some clones in this sample may be carry-over from other donors' samples. The CDR3 runs from the conserved cysteine through the conserved F or W. The D gene is left open where the match is weak. Part of the rows lack a size; the others show once, few, many or a class for expanded clones.

D: TRBD1
size: .
J: TRBJ2-4
V: TRBV24-1
DNA: TGTGCCACCAGACACAGGGGCGAGTCAAGGAGGACCAAAAACATTCAGTACTTC
CDR3: CATRHRGESRRTKNIQYF

D: TRBD1
size: few
J: TRBJ2-1
V: TRBV25-1
DNA: TGTGCCAGCAGTACGTACAGGGGGCAGGGTGAGCAGTTCTTC
CDR3: CASSTYRGQGEQFF

D: .
size: large
J: TRBJ2-7
V: TRBV15
DNA: TGTGCCACCAGCGACCGATCCGGGAGCTACGAGCAGTACTTC
CDR3: CATSDRSGSYEQYF

D: .
size: few
J: TRBJ1-2
V: TRBV28
DNA: TGTGCCAGCAGTTTAGGGGGAGATTATGGCTACACCTTC
CDR3: CASSLGGDYGYTF

D: .
size: few
J: TRBJ2-5
V: TRBV11-3
DNA: TGTGCCAGCAGCTCCCGGGACTCAGAGACCCAGTACTTC
CDR3: CASSSRDSETQYF

D: .
size: .
J: TRBJ2-7
V: TRBV11-1
DNA: TGTGCCAGCGAGGGGCACAGCTCCTACGAGCAGTACTTC
CDR3: CASEGHSSYEQYF

D: .
size: .
J: TRBJ1-1
V: TRBV14
DNA: TGTGCCAGCAGCCAATCTTCAAGGGGGGCAAGTACTGAAGCTTTCTTT
CDR3: CASSQSSRGASTEAFF

D: .
size: .
J: TRBJ1-2
V: TRBV18
DNA: TGTGCCAGCTCACCAAAAGACTATGGCTACACCTTC
CDR3: CASSPKDYGYTF

D: .
size: .
J: TRBJ2-7
V: TRBV12-3/TRBV12-4
DNA: TGTGCCAGCAGTTTGGGCAGGGTGACCTACGAGCAGTACTTC
CDR3: CASSLGRVTYEQYF

D: TRBD1
size: many
J: TRBJ1-4
V: TRBV27
DNA: TGTGCCAGCAGTTTGTCCGGGACAGGGCTTGAAAAACTGTTTTTT
CDR3: CASSLSGTGLEKLFF

D: TRBD1
size: hyperexpanded
J: TRBJ1-1
V: TRBV7-8
DNA: TGTGCCAGCAGCTTACCGGGACAGGGGAACACTGAAGCTTTCTTT
CDR3: CASSLPGQGNTEAFF

D: TRBD1
size: .
J: TRBJ1-3
V: TRBV2
DNA: TGTGCCAGCAGGCCGACAGGGACCTCTGGAAACACCATATATTTT
CDR3: CASRPTGTSGNTIYF

D: .
size: few
J: TRBJ1-6
V: TRBV7-2
DNA: TGTGCCAGCAGCTTAGTGGCGGGTACGGGTTCACCCCTCCACTTT
CDR3: CASSLVAGTGSPLHF

D: .
size: .
J: TRBJ1-5
V: TRBV4-1
DNA: TGCGCCAGCAGCCAAGGCAGGAACCAGCCCCAGCATTTT
CDR3: CASSQGRNQPQHF

D: TRBD1
size: few
J: TRBJ2-1
V: TRBV5-4
DNA: TGTGCCAGCAGCTGGGACAGGGGTCCCCTCTCCTACAATGAGCAGTTCTTC
CDR3: CASSWDRGPLSYNEQFF

D: .
size: few
J: TRBJ1-5
V: TRBV19
DNA: TGTGCCAGTAGTGGGTTTCACAGGGATGCTCAGCCCCAGCATTTT
CDR3: CASSGFHRDAQPQHF

D: .
size: few
J: TRBJ1-2
V: TRBV19
DNA: TGTGCCAGCCTAAGCAGGGAGGACTATGGCTACACCTTC
CDR3: CASLSREDYGYTF

D: .
size: few
J: TRBJ2-3
V: TRBV7-3
DNA: TGTGCCAGCAGCTTCGGGGGCGCAGATACGCAGTATTTT
CDR3: CASSFGGADTQYF

D: .
size: .
J: TRBJ1-1
V: TRBV29-1
DNA: TGCAGCGTCACACAGGGAGACACTGAAGCTTTCTTT
CDR3: CSVTQGDTEAFF

D: TRBD2
size: many
J: TRBJ2-1
V: TRBV7-6
DNA: TGTGCCAGCAGCCCGAGGATCACTAGCGGGAGCTCCTACAATGAGCAGTTCTTC
CDR3: CASSPRITSGSSYNEQFF

D: .
size: few
J: TRBJ2-7
V: TRBV7-2
DNA: TGTGCCAGCAGCCGGAACTTTGGGTACGAGCAGTACTTC
CDR3: CASSRNFGYEQYF

D: .
size: .
J: TRBJ2-7
V: TRBV10-2
DNA: TGCGCCAGCAGTGAAGCCCCATCGTCCTACGAGCAGTACTTC
CDR3: CASSEAPSSYEQYF

D: .
size: .
J: TRBJ2-1
V: TRBV7-9
DNA: TGTGCCCATTGGTCAGGGACACCCTACAATGAGCAGTTCTTC
CDR3: CAHWSGTPYNEQFF

D: TRBD1
size: .
J: TRBJ2-7
V: TRBV7-6
DNA: TGTGCCAGCAGCCGATTGACAGGGGTGAACGAGCAGTACTTC
CDR3: CASSRLTGVNEQYF

D: .
size: .
J: TRBJ2-1
V: TRBV6-2/TRBV6-3
DNA: TGTGCCGGGAGGGGGGGGGAATCCTACAATGAGCAGTTCTTC
CDR3: CAGRGGESYNEQFF

D: .
size: .
J: TRBJ2-3
V: TRBV7-3
DNA: TGTGCCAGCAGCTTAACACCAGGGTGGGACACAGATACGCAGTATTTT
CDR3: CASSLTPGWDTDTQYF

D: .
size: few
J: TRBJ1-3
V: TRBV7-2
DNA: TGTGCCAGCAGCTTAGCCCCCGGGGGGGCTGGAAACACCATATATTTT
CDR3: CASSLAPGGAGNTIYF

D: TRBD1
size: few
J: TRBJ2-2
V: TRBV7-8
DNA: TGTGCCAGCAGCTTAAACCCGACAGGGGGCGGAACCGGGGAGCTGTTTTTT
CDR3: CASSLNPTGGGTGELFF

D: TRBD1
size: .
J: TRBJ2-5
V: TRBV7-8
DNA: TGTGCCAGCAGCGTCCGGGACAGATTCCAAGAGACCCAGTACTTC
CDR3: CASSVRDRFQETQYF